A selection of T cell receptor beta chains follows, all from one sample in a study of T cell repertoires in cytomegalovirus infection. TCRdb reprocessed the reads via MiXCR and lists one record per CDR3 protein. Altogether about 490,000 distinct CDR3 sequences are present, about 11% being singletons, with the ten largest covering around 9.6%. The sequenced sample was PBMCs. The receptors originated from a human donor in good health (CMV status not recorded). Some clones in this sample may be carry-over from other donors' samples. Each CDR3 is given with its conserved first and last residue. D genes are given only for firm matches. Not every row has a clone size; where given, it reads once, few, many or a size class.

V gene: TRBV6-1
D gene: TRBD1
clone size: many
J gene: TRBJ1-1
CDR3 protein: CASTGTEGRRTEAFF
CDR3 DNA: TGTGCCAGCACTGGGACAGAAGGCCGTCGGACTGAAGCTTTCTTT

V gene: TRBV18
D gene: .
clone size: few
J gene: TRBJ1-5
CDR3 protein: CASSPRATHSNQPQHF
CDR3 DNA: TGTGCCAGCTCACCACGTGCTACACATAGCAATCAGCCCCAGCATTTT

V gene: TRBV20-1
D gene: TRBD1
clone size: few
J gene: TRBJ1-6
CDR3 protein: CSASRGQRNSPLHF
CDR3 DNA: TGCAGTGCTAGCCGGGGACAGAGAAATTCACCCCTCCACTTT

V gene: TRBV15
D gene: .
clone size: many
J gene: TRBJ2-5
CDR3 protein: CATSRSRVVIGETQYF
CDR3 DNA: TGTGCCACCAGCAGATCTAGGGTGGTGATTGGAGAGACCCAGTACTTC

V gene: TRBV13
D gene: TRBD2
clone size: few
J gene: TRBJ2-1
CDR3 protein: CASSFASGRANEQFF
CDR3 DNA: TGTGCCAGCAGCTTCGCTAGCGGGAGGGCCAATGAGCAGTTCTTC

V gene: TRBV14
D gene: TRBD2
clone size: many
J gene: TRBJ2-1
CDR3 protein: CASSRILAGNEQFF
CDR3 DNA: TGTGCCAGCAGCCGCATACTAGCGGGGAATGAGCAGTTCTTC

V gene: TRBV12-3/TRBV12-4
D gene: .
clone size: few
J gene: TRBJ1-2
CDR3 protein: CASSRISGLDGYTF
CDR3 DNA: TGTGCCAGCAGCCGCATATCGGGACTGGATGGCTACACCTTC

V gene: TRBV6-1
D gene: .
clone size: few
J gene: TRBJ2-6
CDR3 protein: CASSEVAWANVLTF
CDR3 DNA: TGTGCCAGCAGTGAAGTAGCGTGGGCCAACGTCCTGACTTTC

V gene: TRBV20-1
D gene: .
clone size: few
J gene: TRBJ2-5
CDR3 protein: CSARPTEQETQYF
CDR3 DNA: TGCAGTGCTCGTCCGACGGAGCAAGAGACCCAGTACTTC

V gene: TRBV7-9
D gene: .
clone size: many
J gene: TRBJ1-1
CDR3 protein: CASSLGAGSMNTEAFF
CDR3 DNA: TGTGCCAGCAGCTTAGGAGCGGGGTCTATGAACACTGAAGCTTTCTTT

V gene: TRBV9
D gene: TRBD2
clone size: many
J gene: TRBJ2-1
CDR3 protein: CASSVLAGDNEQFF
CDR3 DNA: TGTGCCAGCAGCGTACTAGCGGGGGACAATGAGCAGTTCTTC

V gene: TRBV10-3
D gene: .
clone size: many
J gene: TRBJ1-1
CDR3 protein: CAISSPGQNTEAFF
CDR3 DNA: TGTGCCATCAGTTCCCCGGGACAGAACACTGAAGCTTTCTTT

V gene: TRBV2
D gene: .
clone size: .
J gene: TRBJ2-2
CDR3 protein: CASASEWNTGELFF
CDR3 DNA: TGTGCCAGCGCCAGCGAATGGAACACCGGGGAGCTGTTTTTT

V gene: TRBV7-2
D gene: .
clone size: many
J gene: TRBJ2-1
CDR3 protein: CASSLGAEHLYNEQFF
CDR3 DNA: TGTGCCAGCAGCTTAGGAGCGGAGCACCTTTACAATGAGCAGTTCTTC

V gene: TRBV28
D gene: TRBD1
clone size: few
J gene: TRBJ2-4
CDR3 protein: CASSSGQLAKNIQYF
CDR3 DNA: TGTGCCAGCAGCTCGGGACAGCTAGCCAAAAACATTCAGTACTTC

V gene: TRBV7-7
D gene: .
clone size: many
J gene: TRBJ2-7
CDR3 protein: CASSQGQDYSYEQYF
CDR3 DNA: TGTGCTAGCAGCCAAGGACAGGACTACTCCTACGAGCAGTACTTC

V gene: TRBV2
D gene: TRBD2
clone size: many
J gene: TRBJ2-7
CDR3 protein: CASRTGSSGRAVSEQYF
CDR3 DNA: TGTGCCAGCAGGACGGGGAGTAGCGGGAGGGCGGTGAGCGAGCAGTACTTC

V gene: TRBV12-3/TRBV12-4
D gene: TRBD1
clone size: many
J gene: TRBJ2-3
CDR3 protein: CASNSGQRGAPTDTQYF
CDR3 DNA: TGTGCCAGCAACTCGGGACAGCGAGGGGCCCCGACAGATACGCAGTATTTT

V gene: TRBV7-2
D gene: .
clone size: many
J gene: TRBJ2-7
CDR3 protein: CASSLEVSRGYEQYF
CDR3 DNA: TGTGCCAGCAGCTTAGAGGTTAGCAGGGGATACGAGCAGTACTTC

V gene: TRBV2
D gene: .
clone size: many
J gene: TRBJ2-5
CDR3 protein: CASGIDSQETQYF
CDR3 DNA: TGTGCCAGCGGCATTGACAGCCAAGAGACCCAGTACTTC

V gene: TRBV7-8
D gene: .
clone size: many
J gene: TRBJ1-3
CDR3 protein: CASSVRQVGGNTIYF
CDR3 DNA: TGTGCCAGCAGCGTCAGACAAGTAGGGGGAAACACCATATATTTT

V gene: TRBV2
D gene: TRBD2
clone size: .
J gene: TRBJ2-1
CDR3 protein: CASSDILAELYNEQFF
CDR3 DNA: TGTGCCAGCAGTGACATACTAGCGGAGCTTTACAATGAGCAGTTCTTC

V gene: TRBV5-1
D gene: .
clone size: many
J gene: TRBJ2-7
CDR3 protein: CASSLGDAGYEQYF
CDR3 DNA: TGCGCCAGCAGCTTGGGGGACGCGGGTTACGAGCAGTACTTC

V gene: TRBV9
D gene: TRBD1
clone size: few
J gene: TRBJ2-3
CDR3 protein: CASSARDNRGPPDTQYF
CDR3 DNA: TGTGCCAGCAGCGCCCGGGACAACAGGGGCCCCCCAGATACGCAGTATTTT

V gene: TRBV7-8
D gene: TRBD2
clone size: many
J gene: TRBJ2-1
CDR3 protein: CASSLVGLAGAREQFF
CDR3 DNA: TGTGCCAGCAGCTTAGTGGGACTAGCGGGGGCGCGTGAGCAGTTCTTC

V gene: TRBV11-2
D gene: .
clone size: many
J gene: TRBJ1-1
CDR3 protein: CASSRDKDTEAFF
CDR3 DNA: TGTGCCAGCAGCCGGGACAAGGACACTGAAGCTTTCTTT

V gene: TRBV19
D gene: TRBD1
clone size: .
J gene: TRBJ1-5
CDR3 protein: CASSHGQGSQPQHF
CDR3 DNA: TGTGCCAGTAGTCACGGACAGGGAAGTCAGCCCCAGCATTTT

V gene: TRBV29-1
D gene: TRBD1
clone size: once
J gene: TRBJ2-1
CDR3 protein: CSVGQRDEQFF
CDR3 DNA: TGCAGCGTGGGACAGAGGGATGAGCAGTTCTTC

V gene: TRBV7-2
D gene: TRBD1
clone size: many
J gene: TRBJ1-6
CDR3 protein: CASSLGHRGKRDSPLHF
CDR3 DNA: TGTGCCAGCAGCTTAGGGCACAGGGGAAAGAGGGATTCACCCCTCCACTTT

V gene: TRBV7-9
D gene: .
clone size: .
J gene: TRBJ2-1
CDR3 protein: CASTSGYNEQFF
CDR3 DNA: TGTGCCAGCACCTCGGGCTACAATGAGCAGTTCTTC

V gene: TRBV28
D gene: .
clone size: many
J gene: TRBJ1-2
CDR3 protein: CASSLGWRAAYGYTF
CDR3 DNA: TGTGCCAGCAGTTTAGGTTGGCGGGCTGCATATGGCTACACCTTC

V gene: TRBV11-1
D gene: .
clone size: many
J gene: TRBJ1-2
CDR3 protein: CASSNSANYGYTF
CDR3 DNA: TGTGCCAGCAGCAACAGCGCTAACTATGGCTACACCTTC

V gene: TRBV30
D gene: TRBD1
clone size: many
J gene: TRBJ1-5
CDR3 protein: CAWGQGAGQPQHF
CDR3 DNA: TGTGCCTGGGGACAGGGGGCTGGGCAGCCCCAGCATTTT

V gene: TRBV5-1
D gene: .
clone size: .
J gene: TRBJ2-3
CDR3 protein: CASSFGRGSTDTQYF
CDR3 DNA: TGCGCCAGCAGCTTCGGTCGAGGGAGCACAGATACGCAGTATTTT

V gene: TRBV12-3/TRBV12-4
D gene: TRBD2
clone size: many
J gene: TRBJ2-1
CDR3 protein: CASSLAPYGRANEQFF
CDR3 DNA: TGTGCCAGCAGTTTAGCCCCTTACGGGAGGGCCAATGAGCAGTTCTTC

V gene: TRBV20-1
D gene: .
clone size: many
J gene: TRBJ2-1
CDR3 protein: CSASNFEQFF
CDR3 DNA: TGCAGTGCTAGTAACTTTGAGCAGTTCTTC

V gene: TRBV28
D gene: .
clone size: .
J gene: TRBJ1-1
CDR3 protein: CASSLRQAVAFF
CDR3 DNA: TGTGCCAGCAGTTTACGACAGGCTGTAGCTTTCTTT

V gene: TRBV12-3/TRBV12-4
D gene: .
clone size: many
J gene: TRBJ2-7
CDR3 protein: CASSFGKNYEQYF
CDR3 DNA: TGTGCCAGCAGTTTTGGCAAGAACTACGAGCAGTACTTC